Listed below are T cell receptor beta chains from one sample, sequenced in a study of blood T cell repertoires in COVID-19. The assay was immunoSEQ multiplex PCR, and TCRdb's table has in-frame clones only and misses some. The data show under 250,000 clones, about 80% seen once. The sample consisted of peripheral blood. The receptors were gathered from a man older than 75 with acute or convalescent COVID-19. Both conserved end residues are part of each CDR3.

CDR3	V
CASSQGTGRNTIYF	TRBV3-1/TRBV3-2
CASSRQGYEQYF	TRBV19
CASRKNWGQLTGELFF	TRBV7-2
CASTLSGGRTDTQYF	TRBV6-5
CASSVRDLSTDTQYF	TRBV9
CASSLASGLAGTYEQYF	TRBV7-2
CASSPPNSLSTISYEQYF	TRBV18
CASRGGAQPQHF	TRBV10-2
CASSRTGGADTQYF	TRBV25-1
CASSSGETQYF	TRBV7-9
CASSVGQVAYNEQFF	TRBV9
CAISSGLAGSTQYF	TRBV10-3
CASSLGLAGVNEQFF	TRBV7-2
CASSLRQGSGNTIYF	TRBV7-9
CASRPPDRFPYEQYF	TRBV6-6